A single sample gave rise to the 27 T cell receptor beta chains below, sequenced in a study of vaccination and CD4 T cells after COVID-19. The Oncomine TCR Beta short-read assay sequenced DNA from cultured CD4+ T cells. TCRdb re-called the PCR reads through MiXCR, storing one row per CDR3 protein. The sample contains fewer than 15,000 distinct CDR3 sequences, 45% to 65% of which appear only once. As to treatment: roughly 10-day PBMC culture with coronavirus spike peptide pools or control peptides (ViraFEST assay). No cognate antigen is known for these TCRs. The sequencing input was CD4+ T cells from blood, cultured in vitro. The receptors were sampled from a human donor who had recovered from COVID-19.

The CDR3 DNA follows: TGCAGTGCTAGAGACGTACTGGCAGACACTGAAGCTTTCTTT. Translation gives CSARDVLADTEAFF. V and J are TRBV20-1 and TRBJ1-1; D remains unclear. The germline gives CDR1 DFQATT, CDR2 SNEGSKA (reference sequence). The CDR3 consists of 14 residues. V was clipped by 0 bases and J by 3 bases, with 11 bases between them.

The table lists this clonotype with a count of one. V gene TRBV2 combines with J gene TRBJ2-2, with 7 bases identical to TRBD1. There are 14 residues in the CDR3. J lost 1 base, V lost 9 bases, and 5 bases had no gene match. Germline V CDR1 and CDR2: SNHLY, FYNNEI. CDR3 nucleotide sequence: TGTGCCAGGTCGGGACAGTTGAACACCGGGGAGCTGTTTTTT. It yields the protein CARSGQLNTGELFF.

The chain uses TRBV7-9 and TRBJ2-3; 7 nucleotides match TRBD2. The V gene's germline CDR1 is SEHNR and CDR2 FQNEAQ (reference sequence). The CDR3 is made up of 18 amino acids. The junction had 15 bases not matched to a gene; V was cut back by 5 bases and J by 1 base. In DNA form, the CDR3 reads TGTGCCAGCAGCCAGAGTCCCGGGGGAGGGAGGGGCACAGATACGCAGTATTTT. It codes for CASSQSPGGGRGTDTQYF.

The J gene is TRBJ1-2, the V gene TRBV6-1; 7 bases align to TRBD1. The CDR3 runs to 14 residues. V trimming: 6 bases; J trimming: 3 bases; junction bases outside the gene matches: 7. The germline V gene encodes CDR1 MNHNS and CDR2 SASEGT. This CDR3 is CASSLDRVDYGYTF. The CDR3 DNA reads TGTGCCAGCAGCTTAGACAGGGTGGACTATGGCTACACCTTC.

This clonotype occurred once. The chain carries TRBV28 and TRBJ2-6; 11 nucleotides match TRBD2. J was trimmed by 2 bases and V by 3 bases; bases with no gene match: 6. Germline V gives CDR1 MDHEN, CDR2 SYDVKM. The CDR3 contains 18 residues. For the CDR3, the DNA is TGTGCCAGCAGTTTTCTCTTAGCGGGAGGGCCTGGGGCCAACGTCCTGACTTTC. Translated: CASSFLLAGGPGANVLTF.

This clonotype has just a few counts. The rearrangement links TRBV20-1 to TRBJ1-2; no reliable D call. Germline CDR1 DFQATT, CDR2 SNEGSKA (reference sequence). Trimming shortened V by 0 bases and J by 2 bases, and 4 bases separated the two germline ends. This CDR3 comprises 12 residues. The chain's CDR3 is CSARDANYGYTF. The DNA for the CDR3 is TGCAGTGCTAGAGATGCCAACTATGGCTACACCTTC.

V and J are TRBV30 and TRBJ1-1; D call uncertain. Germline V gene data show CDR1 as GTSNPN and CDR2 as SVGIG (reference sequence). CDR3 size: 12 residues. V lost 2 bases and J 4 bases, leaving 8 bases between the germline ends. CDR3 sequence: CAWSLRTTEAFF. The DNA of the CDR3 is TGTGCCTGGAGTTTGCGGACCACTGAAGCTTTCTTT.

The rearrangement links TRBV12-3 or TRBV12-4 to TRBJ2-3, with 10 bases fitting TRBD2. There are 17 residues in the CDR3. The junction had 8 bases not matched to a gene; V was cut back by 1 base and J by 4 bases. The DNA for the CDR3 is TGTGCCAGCAGTTTAGATCCTAGCGGGAGCGTCGCAGATACGCAGTATTTT. Its translation is CASSLDPSGSVADTQYF.

This clonotype was counted only a few times. This chain connects TRBV20-1 to TRBJ1-4; unclear D gene. This CDR3 contains 12 residues. The V and J ends lost 3 bases and 8 bases respectively, with 10 bases between them. In germline, CDR1 is DFQATT, CDR2 SNEGSKA (reference sequence). This CDR3 is CSASRKGEKLFF. The CDR3 region has the DNA TGCAGTGCTAGTAGGAAAGGAGAAAAACTGTTTTTT.

This clonotype was observed a few times. CDR3 loop: CATSDLAGDTDTQYF. CDR3 DNA: TGTGCCACCAGTGATTTAGCGGGAGACACAGATACGCAGTATTTT. V usage is TRBV24-1 and J usage is TRBJ2-3, with 8 positions matching TRBD2. The V gene end was trimmed by 1 base and the J gene end by 2 bases; junction bases not matched to a gene: 1. The CDR3 covers 15 residues. Looked up from germline, CDR1 is KGHDR and CDR2 is SFDVKD.

This chain joins TRBV6-1 and TRBJ1-2; TRBD1 agrees at 8 bases. The CDR3 is 14 residues long. Trimming at V came to 5 bases and at J to 4 bases, leaving 6 bases not matched to a gene. The V gene's germline CDR1 is MNHNS and CDR2 SASEGT. The CDR3 nucleotides are TGTGCCAGCAGTAGACAGGGGACCGTCTATGGCTACACCTTC. Its protein is CASSRQGTVYGYTF.

The rearrangement joins TRBV24-1 to TRBJ2-1, with 9 nucleotides matching TRBD2. The germline V gene has CDR1 KGHDR and CDR2 SFDVKD. J was trimmed by 7 bases and V by 4 bases; bases with no gene match: 13. This CDR3 comprises 17 residues. CDR3 sequence (DNA): TGTGCCACCAGTGAAACCACCGGGACTAGCCACCTAAATGAGCAGTTCTTC. Residues: CATSETTGTSHLNEQFF.

This clonotype was observed a handful of times. The gene calls are TRBV2 and TRBJ2-1, with D hard to call. Trimming removed 0 bases from V and 0 bases from J, with 0 bases in between. Germline V lookup: CDR1 SNHLY, CDR2 FYNNEI. This CDR3 spans 13 amino acids. The CDR3 bases are TGTGCCAGCAGTGAAGCCTCCTACAATGAGCAGTTCTTC. Translated: CASSEASYNEQFF.

This clonotype was observed a handful of times. The chain combines TRBV24-1 with TRBJ2-5; D possibly uses TRBD1 or TRBD2 (5 bases each). Per germline, CDR1 KGHDR and CDR2 SFDVKD. The length of the CDR3 is 16 residues. V was cut by 3 bases and J by 4 bases, with 17 bases left in between. The CDR3 bases are TGTGCCACCAGTGATCCTGGGACCGAAAATGGAGAGACCCAGTACTTC. Protein sequence: CATSDPGTENGETQYF.

This CDR3 reads CAIREHRGQNYGYTF. The CDR3 DNA follows: TGTGCCATCAGGGAACACAGGGGACAAAACTATGGCTACACCTTC. The chain uses TRBV10-3 and TRBJ1-2; 7 nucleotides agree with TRBD1. Germline CDR1 is ENHRY and CDR2 is SYGVKD. V gave up 6 bases and J gave up 2 bases; unmatched junction bases: 9. This CDR3 has 15 residues.

This chain uses TRBV20-1 with TRBJ1-5; D not resolved. The CDR3 spans 12 residues. Germline V lookup: CDR1 DFQATT, CDR2 SNEGSKA (reference sequence). CDR3 residues: CRAGGSNQPQHF. The CDR3 bases are TGCCGGGCTGGTGGTAGCAATCAGCCCCAGCATTTT.

The chain is built from TRBV7-8 and TRBJ2-7; D may be TRBD1 (5 bases). Germline V gene lookup returns CDR1 SGHVS and CDR2 FQNEAQ. The ends were cut back, 4 bases at V and 3 bases at J, with 13 bases in the middle. The CDR3 is made up of 14 amino acids. CDR3 region: CASSSPGSGYEQYF. CDR3 coding DNA: TGTGCCAGCAGCTCCCCAGGGTCAGGCTACGAGCAGTACTTC.

The CDR3 bases are TGTGCCAGCAGCTTAGTCGGGGGGGGCAATCAGCCCCAGCATTTT. Translating it yields CASSLVGGGNQPQHF. The rearrangement uses TRBV7-8 and TRBJ1-5; D perhaps matches TRBD1 (5 bases). This CDR3 spans 15 amino acids. Trimming left V 1 base short and J 2 bases short, with 9 bases between. CDR1 SGHVS and CDR2 FQNEAQ come from the germline V gene.

This chain uses TRBV10-3 with TRBJ1-2; TRBD1 might be the D (6 bases). Trimming took off 3 bases at V and 4 bases at J, with 18 bases between the two ends. This CDR3 spans 16 amino acids. CDR1 is ENHRY and CDR2 is SYGVKD in the germline V gene. The CDR3 region has the DNA TGTGCCATCAGTGATCTTCCGGGGGCGCCGGCCTATGGCTACACCTTC. Translation: CAISDLPGAPAYGYTF.

On this clonotype itself: One base away lies a much larger clone, so this may be a sequencing read error. The rearrangement uses TRBV10-2 and TRBJ2-2; 7 bases map to TRBD1. Trimming cost V 4 bases and J 7 bases; bases outside gene matches: 9. The germline CDR1 and CDR2 sequences are WSHSY and SAAADI. The CDR3 has 15 residues. As DNA, the CDR3 is TGCGCCAGCAGTGGGCCGGACAGGCAACACGGGGAGCTGTTTTTT. This gives the protein CASSGPDRQHGELFF.

V usage is TRBV7-3 and J usage is TRBJ1-1, with 7 positions matching TRBD1. The CDR3 runs 17 residues. Losses at the gene ends were 0 bases for V and 0 bases for J; bases not matched to a gene: 7. Germline V lookup: CDR1 SGHTA, CDR2 FQGTGA. The DNA of the CDR3 is TGTGCCAGCAGCTTAACGTACAGGGGACGGGTGAACACTGAAGCTTTCTTT. It specifies CASSLTYRGRVNTEAFF.

This clonotype has only a few counts. The chain uses TRBV12-3 or TRBV12-4 and TRBJ1-1; TRBD1 agrees at 7 bases. After removal of 3 bases from V and 1 base from J, the junction contained 8 bases not matched to a gene. This CDR3 is built from 16 residues. The CDR3 DNA reads TGTGCCAGCAGTTTGGGGGCCCGGGACAGGAACACTGAAGCTTTCTTT. This encodes CASSLGARDRNTEAFF.

Only a few counts were recorded for this clonotype. The CDR3 sequence: CASSEGGSGNTIYF. The CDR3 region has the DNA TGTGCCAGCAGCGAGGGGGGCTCTGGAAACACCATATATTTT. This chain uses TRBV7-2 with TRBJ1-3; D possibly corresponds to TRBD1 (6 bases). V was clipped by 5 bases and J by 0 bases, with 8 bases between them. The CDR3 contains 14 residues. Germline V gene lookup returns CDR1 SGHTA and CDR2 FQGNSA.

This clonotype was observed a handful of times. V gene TRBV20-1 combines with J gene TRBJ1-2, with a possible D match to TRBD1 (5 bases). The CDR3 extends over 13 amino acids. CDR1 is DFQATT and CDR2 is SNEGSKA in the germline V gene (reference sequence). Trimming removed 6 bases at V and 4 bases at J, with 15 bases between. DNA of the CDR3: TGCAGTGCGCATGTGGGGGGACTCTATGGCTACACCTTC. Its protein product is CSAHVGGLYGYTF.

This clonotype was detected only once. The chain carries TRBV18 and TRBJ2-7; a weak D match, TRBD1 (5 bases). The CDR3 is 13 residues long. V was clipped by 1 base and J by 5 bases, with 9 bases between them. The germline V gene has CDR1 KGHSH and CDR2 LQKENI. This CDR3 is CASSPLSTDEQYF. The CDR3 nucleotides are TGTGCCAGCTCACCACTATCGACAGACGAGCAGTACTTC.

The chain links TRBV7-2 to TRBJ2-5; D may correspond to TRBD1 or TRBD2 (6 bases each). CDR3 length: 12 residues. From germline, CDR1 is SGHTA and CDR2 FQGNSA. V was cut by 6 bases and J by 5 bases, with 10 bases left in between. The CDR3 here is CASSRRGETQYF. In DNA form, the CDR3 reads TGTGCCAGCAGTCGGAGGGGGGAGACCCAGTACTTC.

This clonotype is categorized as medium-sized. Germline is not matched at one junction end, which may reflect a read error. The DNA for the CDR3 is TGCGCCAGCAGCTTGGTTTCTGAAGAGACCCAGTACTTC. Its translation is CASSLVSEETQYF. The gene calls are TRBV7-9 and TRBJ2-5, with D unresolved. This CDR3 comprises 13 residues. CDR1 is SEHNR, CDR2 FQNEAQ, per germline (reference sequence). The full variable domain, in which reference TRBV7-9 and TRBJ2-5 provide the parts outside the CDR3, is DTGVSQNPRHKITKRGQNVTFRCDPISEHNRLYWYRQTLGQGPEFLTYFQNEAQLEKSRLLSDRFSAERPKGSFSTLEIQRTEQGDSAMYLCASSLVSEETQYFGPGTRLLVL.